This is a list of T cell receptor beta chains from one sample in a study of control samples from healthy donors and cancer patients. Repertoires were generated with immunoSEQ multiplex PCR, while TCRdb's copy carries only in-frame clones and drops some. Of 95,000 to 150,000 clones listed, roughly 90% are singletons. The specimen sequenced was blood. Receptor source: a middle-aged man in good health. Each CDR3 is given with its conserved first and last residue. A D gene is named only where the DNA matches it firmly. Size is stated for part of the rows, as once, few or many counts, or as a class when the clone is expanded.

abundance	j_gene	v_gene	d_gene	CDR3aa	CDR3nt
once	TRBJ2-7	TRBV4-2	TRBD2	CASSQTLAGGEQYF	TGTGCCAGCAGCCAAACACTAGCGGGGGGCGAGCAGTACTTC
NA	TRBJ1-3	TRBV5-6	TRBD1	CASNRPGTGLGNTIYF	TGTGCCAGCAACCGTCCCGGGACAGGGCTTGGAAACACCATATATTTT
NA	TRBJ1-2	TRBV6-5	TRBD1	CASSYSGTADGYTF	TGTGCCAGCAGTTATTCCGGGACAGCCGATGGCTACACCTTC
NA	TRBJ1-1	TRBV2	TRBD1	CASSVRDREAFF	TGTGCCAGCAGTGTCCGGGACAGGGAAGCTTTCTTT
NA	TRBJ2-1	TRBV18	NA	CASSPRNEQFF	TGTGCCAGCTCACCACGAAATGAGCAGTTCTTC
NA	TRBJ2-2	TRBV27	NA	CASSLFARANTGELFF	TGTGCCAGCAGTTTATTCGCCAGAGCGAACACCGGGGAGCTGTTTTTT
NA	TRBJ1-3	TRBV3-1/TRBV3-2	NA	CASSHRTAGNTIYF	TGTGCCAGCAGCCACCGGACGGCTGGAAACACCATATATTTT
NA	TRBJ1-6	TRBV5-8	NA	CASNHRVSGNSPLHF	TGTGCCAGCAACCACAGGGTTTCGGGGAATTCACCCCTCCACTTT
NA	TRBJ1-2	TRBV6-5	NA	CASRTAGRPYGYTF	TGTGCCAGCAGGACGGCAGGAAGACCCTATGGCTACACCTTC
NA	TRBJ1-2	TRBV2	TRBD1	CASGDSLFNYGYTF	TGTGCCAGCGGGGACAGTTTATTTAACTATGGCTACACCTTC
NA	TRBJ1-5	TRBV28	NA	CASSLSAVENSNQPQHF	TGTGCCAGCAGTTTATCGGCAGTGGAAAATAGCAATCAGCCCCAGCATTTT
NA	TRBJ1-2	TRBV29-1	TRBD1	CSTSGTGANYGYTF	TGCAGCACCTCCGGGACAGGGGCTAACTATGGCTACACCTTC
NA	TRBJ1-4	TRBV7-2	TRBD1	CASRSGGDLNEKLFF	TGTGCCAGCAGATCAGGGGGGGACCTTAATGAAAAACTGTTTTTT
NA	TRBJ2-4	TRBV4-3	NA	CASSQEPVAKNIQYF	TGCGCCAGCAGCCAAGAGCCCGTAGCCAAAAACATTCAGTACTTC
NA	TRBJ1-2	TRBV6-1	NA	CASSEIGNYGYTF	TGTGCCAGCAGTGAAATAGGGAACTATGGCTACACCTTC
NA	TRBJ2-6	TRBV24-1	NA	CATSENPPGRWTGANVLTF	TGTGCCACCAGTGAGAACCCCCCGGGACGGTGGACTGGGGCCAACGTCCTGACTTTC
NA	TRBJ2-3	TRBV5-5	NA	CASSKDTASTDTQYF	TGTGCCAGCAGCAAGGACACTGCTAGCACAGATACGCAGTATTTT
once	TRBJ2-7	TRBV29-1	TRBD2	CSVVRAGRSEQYF	TGCAGCGTTGTTCGAGCGGGGCGATCCGAGCAGTACTTC
NA	TRBJ2-1	TRBV9	TRBD2	CASSVGGTRSYNEQFF	TGTGCCAGCAGCGTAGGGGGGACTAGGTCCTACAATGAGCAGTTCTTC
NA	TRBJ2-7	TRBV7-2	NA	CASSTQPTYEQYF	TGTGCCAGCAGCACCCAACCGACCTACGAGCAGTACTTC
NA	TRBJ1-1	TRBV14	NA	CASSQVDGYTEAFF	TGTGCCAGCAGCCAAGTGGACGGATACACTGAAGCTTTCTTT
NA	TRBJ1-4	TRBV6-5	NA	CASSPRRSTNEKLFF	TGTGCCAGCAGCCCCCGACGGTCAACTAATGAAAAACTGTTTTTT
NA	TRBJ1-5	TRBV9	NA	CASSVEGQRNQPQHF	TGTGCCAGCAGCGTAGAGGGACAAAGGAATCAGCCCCAGCATTTT
few	TRBJ1-3	TRBV4-3	TRBD1	CASSQDLRTGTGNTIYF	TGCGCCAGCAGCCAAGATCTGAGGACAGGGACAGGAAACACCATATATTTT
NA	TRBJ1-2	TRBV9	NA	CASSVDGFGGYGYTF	TGTGCCAGCAGCGTAGATGGGTTCGGCGGCTATGGCTACACCTTC
NA	TRBJ1-5	TRBV19	NA	CASSINRQPQHF	TGTGCCAGTAGTATAAACAGGCAGCCCCAGCATTTT
NA	TRBJ2-7	TRBV7-2	NA	CASSLGGQGTYEQYF	TGTGCCAGCAGCTTAGGGGGGCAGGGGACCTACGAGCAGTACTTC
NA	TRBJ1-1	TRBV24-1	NA	CATSGTGGEAFF	TGTGCCACCAGTGGAACCGGGGGTGAAGCTTTCTTT
NA	TRBJ1-2	TRBV2	NA	CASSVARAYSYGYTF	TGTGCCAGCAGTGTAGCCAGGGCCTACTCCTATGGCTACACCTTC
many	TRBJ2-7	TRBV19	NA	CASSIGYEQYF	TGTGCCAGTAGTATCGGGTACGAGCAGTACTTC
once	TRBJ2-5	TRBV5-1	TRBD2	CASSLASGGQETQYF	TGCGCCAGCAGCTTAGCTAGCGGGGGCCAAGAGACCCAGTACTTC
once	TRBJ1-2	TRBV30	NA	CALSPGGDGYTF	TGTGCTTTGAGCCCTGGGGGGGATGGCTACACCTTC
NA	TRBJ1-3	TRBV4-1	NA	CASSQDFRVNTIYF	TGCGCCAGCAGCCAAGACTTTAGGGTAAACACCATATATTTT
NA	TRBJ2-7	TRBV10-3	TRBD1	CAINRDRGRSSYEQYF	TGTGCCATCAACCGCGACAGGGGGCGAAGCTCCTACGAGCAGTACTTC
NA	TRBJ2-1	TRBV28	NA	CASSFHRVHYNEQFF	TGTGCCAGCAGTTTCCACCGGGTTCACTACAATGAGCAGTTCTTC
NA	TRBJ1-1	TRBV19	TRBD1	CASSISGQVNTEAFF	TGTGCCAGTAGTATTTCGGGACAGGTGAACACTGAAGCTTTCTTT
NA	TRBJ2-7	TRBV3-1/TRBV3-2	TRBD1	CASSQLDRVDEQYF	TGTGCCAGCAGCCAATTGGACAGGGTAGACGAGCAGTACTTC
NA	TRBJ2-2	TRBV7-9	NA	CASHDEGGGELFF	TGTGCCAGCCACGATGAAGGGGGCGGGGAGCTGTTTTTT
NA	TRBJ2-5	TRBV6-2/TRBV6-3	NA	CASSPRQGGPQYF	TGTGCCAGCAGTCCCCGACAGGGAGGCCCCCAGTACTTC
NA	TRBJ1-2	TRBV6-5	NA	CASSYSSISDYGYTF	TGTGCCAGCAGTTACTCGAGTATAAGCGACTATGGCTACACCTTC
few	TRBJ1-2	TRBV12-5	TRBD1	CASGLTRDSAGAGYTF	TGTGCTAGTGGTTTGACCCGGGACAGTGCCGGGGCTGGCTACACCTTC
few	TRBJ2-4	TRBV2	NA	CASSEDRLNIQYF	TGTGCCAGCAGTGAAGACCGACTAAACATTCAGTACTTC
NA	TRBJ1-5	TRBV19	NA	CAASPDSSLQPQHF	TGTGCCGCCTCACCCGATTCAAGTCTACAGCCCCAGCATTTT
once	TRBJ1-1	TRBV7-2	NA	CASSLHRDEAFF	TGTGCCAGCAGCTTACACAGGGACGAGGCTTTCTTT
NA	TRBJ2-2	TRBV19	TRBD1	CVSSGGTGDYANTGELFF	TGTGTCAGTAGTGGGGGGACAGGCGATTACGCGAACACCGGGGAGCTGTTTTTT
NA	TRBJ1-1	TRBV9	NA	CASSVAAGGNTEAFF	TGTGCCAGCAGCGTAGCGGCAGGTGGGAACACTGAAGCTTTCTTT
NA	TRBJ2-3	TRBV5-6	TRBD2	CASSFPLAGGADTQYF	TGTGCCAGCAGCTTTCCCCTAGCGGGGGGCGCAGATACGCAGTATTTT
once	TRBJ2-5	TRBV29-1	TRBD1	CSVVRGRETQYF	TGCAGCGTTGTCAGGGGGCGGGAGACCCAGTACTTC
NA	TRBJ1-3	TRBV5-6	NA	CASSLAGDSGNTIYF	TGTGCCAGCAGCTTGGCGGGGGACTCTGGAAACACCATATATTTT
NA	TRBJ1-1	TRBV10-3	NA	CAITVDTNTEAFF	TGTGCCATCACCGTCGACACGAACACTGAAGCTTTCTTT
NA	TRBJ2-5	TRBV11-2	TRBD2	CASSTHGGAGETQYF	TGTGCCAGCAGCACCCACGGGGGGGCAGGGGAGACCCAGTACTTC